This T cell receptor beta chain was sequenced for a study of spatial heterogeneity in lung cancer. Study information: Sequenced were any available follow-up PBMC samples, which had been obtained a median of around two years after resection. Study results and limitations: Resection saw ubiquitous expanded tumor TCRs appear in blood more than follow-up did.

The V and J ends lost 6 bases and 1 base, in that order; junction bases with no gene match: 4. The CDR3 spans 14 residues. Germline V gene lookup returns CDR1 SNHLY and CDR2 FYNNEI. TCRdb reanalysed the 5' RACE reads using MiXCR and keeps one entry per CDR3 protein. The sample carries about 46,000 distinct CDR3 sequences, 12% recorded once. The time point: blood at routine non-recurrence follow-up after resection. Sequencing of whole RNA from tumor, nontumor lung or frozen PBMC involved no sorting. This clonotype has at least ten counts. The target antigen is unknown. The chain joins TRBV2 to TRBJ1-1; TRBD1 aligns across 8 bases. This receptor was identified in a male donor with early-stage non-small cell lung cancer. This sample comprised PBMCs, obtained at follow-up. The CDR3 loop reads CASSGQGGNTEAFF. The CDR3 nucleotides read TGTGCCAGCAGCGGACAGGGAGGGAACACTGAAGCTTTCTTT.